The text below deals with one T cell receptor beta chain. In the original analysis: Reference gene primer amplification gave estimated nucleated cell counts. TCRdb's table, derived via immunoSEQ multiplex PCR, lists solely in-frame clones and lacks some. V, J and clone size are those of that table, while D and trimming were read from the DNA. The table includes under 250,000 clones, roughly 88% detected once. This entry belongs to a study of blood T cell repertoires in COVID-19. Trimming removed 0 bases from V and 6 bases from J; junction bases left unmatched: 7. Looked up from germline, CDR1 is SGHRS and CDR2 is YFSETQ. The CDR3 runs to 16 residues.

This clonotype originated in a woman aged 80 or over with COVID-19, enrolled during active disease. V and J are TRBV5-1 and TRBJ2-1, with 9 nucleotides matching TRBD2. Sequenced: peripheral blood. The CDR3 DNA reads TGCGCCAGCAGCTTGGGGTCTAGCGGGGCTTTCAATGAGCAGTTCTTC. This encodes CASSLGSSGAFNEQFF.